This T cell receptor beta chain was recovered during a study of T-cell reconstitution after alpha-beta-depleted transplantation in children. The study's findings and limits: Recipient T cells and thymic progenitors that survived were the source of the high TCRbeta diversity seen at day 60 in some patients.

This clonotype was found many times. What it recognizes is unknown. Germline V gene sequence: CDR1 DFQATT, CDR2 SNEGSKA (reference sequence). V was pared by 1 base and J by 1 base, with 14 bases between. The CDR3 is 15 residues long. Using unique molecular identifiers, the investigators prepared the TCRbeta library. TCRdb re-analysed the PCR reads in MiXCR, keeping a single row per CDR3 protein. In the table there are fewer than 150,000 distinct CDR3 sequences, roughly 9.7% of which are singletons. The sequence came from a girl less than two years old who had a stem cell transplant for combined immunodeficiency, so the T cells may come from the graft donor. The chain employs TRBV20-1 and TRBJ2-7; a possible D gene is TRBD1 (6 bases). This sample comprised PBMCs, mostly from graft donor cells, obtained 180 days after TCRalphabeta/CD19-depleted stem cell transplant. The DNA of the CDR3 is TGCAGTGCTAGAGTGGACAGCTCGTATTCCTACGAGCAGTACTTC. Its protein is CSARVDSSYSYEQYF.